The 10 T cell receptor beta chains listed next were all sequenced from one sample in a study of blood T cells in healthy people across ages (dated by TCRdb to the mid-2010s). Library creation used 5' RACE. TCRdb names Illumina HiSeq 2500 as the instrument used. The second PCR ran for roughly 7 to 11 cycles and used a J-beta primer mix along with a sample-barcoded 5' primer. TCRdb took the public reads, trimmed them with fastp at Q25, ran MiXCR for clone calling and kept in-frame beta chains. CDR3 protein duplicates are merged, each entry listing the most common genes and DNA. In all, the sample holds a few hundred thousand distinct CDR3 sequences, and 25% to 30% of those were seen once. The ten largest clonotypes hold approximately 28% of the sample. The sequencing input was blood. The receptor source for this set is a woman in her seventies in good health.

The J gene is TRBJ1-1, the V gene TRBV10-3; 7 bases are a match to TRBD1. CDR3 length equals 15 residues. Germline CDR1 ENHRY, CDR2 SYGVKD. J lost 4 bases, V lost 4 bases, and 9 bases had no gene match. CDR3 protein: CAISVQTGSSTEAFF. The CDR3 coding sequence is TGTGCCATCAGTGTACAGACAGGGTCGAGCACTGAAGCTTTCTTT.

CDR3 DNA: TGCAGCGTTGGAAACCAGGGGGCGATCACTGAAGCTTTCTTT. This sequence encodes CSVGNQGAITEAFF. The V call is TRBV29-1, the J call TRBJ1-1, with 8 bases lining up with TRBD1. The CDR3 is made up of 14 amino acids. CDR1 SQVTM and CDR2 ANQGSEA come from the germline V gene. V trimming: 4 bases; J trimming: 4 bases; junction bases outside the gene matches: 8. Complete variable domain (other parts from reference TRBV29-1 and TRBJ1-1): SAVISQKPSRDICQRGTSLTIQCQVDSQVTMMFWYRQQPGQSLTLIATANQGSEATYESGFVIDKFPISRPNLTFSTLTVSNMSPEDSSIYLCSVGNQGAITEAFFGQGTRLTVV.

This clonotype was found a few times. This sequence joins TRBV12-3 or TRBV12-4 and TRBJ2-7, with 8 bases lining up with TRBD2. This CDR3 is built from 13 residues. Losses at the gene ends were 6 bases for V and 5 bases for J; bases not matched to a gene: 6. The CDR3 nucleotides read TGTGCCAGCAGGGGACTAGTGGGCCACGAGCAGTACTTC. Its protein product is CASRGLVGHEQYF.

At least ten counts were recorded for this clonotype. Here the CDR3 reads CSARTGGDTEAFF. CDR3 DNA: TGCAGTGCTAGAACAGGGGGCGATACTGAAGCTTTCTTT. The gene calls are TRBV20-1 and TRBJ1-1; 9 bases line up with TRBD1. Germline CDR1 reads DFQATT; CDR2 reads SNEGSKA (reference sequence). CDR3 size: 13 residues. V lost 2 bases to trimming and J lost 5 bases; unmatched junction nucleotides: 3.

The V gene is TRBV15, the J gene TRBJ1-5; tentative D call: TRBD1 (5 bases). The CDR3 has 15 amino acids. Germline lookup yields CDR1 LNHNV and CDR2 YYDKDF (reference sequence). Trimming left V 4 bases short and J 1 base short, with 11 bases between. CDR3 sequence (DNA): TGTGCCACCAGCACCAGGGAACGGAGCAATCAGCCCCAGCATTTT. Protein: CATSTRERSNQPQHF. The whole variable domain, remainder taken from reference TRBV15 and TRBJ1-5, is DAMVIQNPRYQVTQFGKPVTLSCSQTLNHNVMYWYQQKSSQAPKLLFHYYDKDFNNEADTPDNFQSRRPNTSFCFLDIRSPGLGDTAMYLCATSTRERSNQPQHFGDGTRLSIL.

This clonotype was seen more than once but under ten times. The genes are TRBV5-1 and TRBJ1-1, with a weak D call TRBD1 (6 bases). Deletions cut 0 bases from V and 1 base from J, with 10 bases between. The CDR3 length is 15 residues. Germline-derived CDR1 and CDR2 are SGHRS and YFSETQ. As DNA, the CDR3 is TGCGCCAGCAGCTTGGTGGGGGGCAAGAACACTGAAGCTTTCTTT. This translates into CASSLVGGKNTEAFF. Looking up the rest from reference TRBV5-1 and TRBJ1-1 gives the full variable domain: KAGVTQTPRYLIKTRGQQVTLSCSPISGHRSVSWYQQTPGQGLQFLFEYFSETQRNKGNFPGRFSGRQFSNSRSEMNVSTLELGDSALYLCASSLVGGKNTEAFFGQGTRLTVV.

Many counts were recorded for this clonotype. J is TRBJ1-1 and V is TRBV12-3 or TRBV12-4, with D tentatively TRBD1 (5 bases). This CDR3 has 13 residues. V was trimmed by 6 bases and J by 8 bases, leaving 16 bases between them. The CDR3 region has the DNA TGTGCCAGCAGCCGCCGAGGAGGGGCAGAAGCTTTCTTT. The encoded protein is CASSRRGGAEAFF.

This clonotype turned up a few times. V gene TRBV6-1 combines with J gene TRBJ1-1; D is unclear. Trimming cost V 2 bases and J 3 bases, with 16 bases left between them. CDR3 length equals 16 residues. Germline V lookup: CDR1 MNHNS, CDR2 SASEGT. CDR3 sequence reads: CASSEQASSGDTEAFF. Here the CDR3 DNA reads TGTGCCAGCAGTGAACAAGCTTCCTCCGGGGACACTGAAGCTTTCTTT.

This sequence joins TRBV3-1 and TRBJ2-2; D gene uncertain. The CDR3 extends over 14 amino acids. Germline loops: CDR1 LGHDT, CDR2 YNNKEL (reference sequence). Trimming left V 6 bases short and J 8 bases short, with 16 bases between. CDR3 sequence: CASSYGMREGELFF. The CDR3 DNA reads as TGTGCCAGCAGTTACGGTATGCGAGAGGGGGAGCTGTTTTTT.

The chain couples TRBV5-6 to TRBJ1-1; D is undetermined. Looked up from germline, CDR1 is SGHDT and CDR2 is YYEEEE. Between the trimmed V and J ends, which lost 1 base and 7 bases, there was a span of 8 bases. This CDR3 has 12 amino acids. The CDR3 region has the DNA TGTGCCAGCAGCTTGAATGTGGGTGAAGCTTTCTTT. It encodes CASSLNVGEAFF.